Below are 14 T cell receptor beta chains sequenced from a single sample in a study of early T cells in non-severe SARS-CoV-2 infection. TCRdb re-derived calls from the 5' RACE reads in MiXCR, one entry per CDR3 protein. The data show roughly 120,000 distinct CDR3 sequences, around an eighth seen once. The sample here was whole blood, taken at baseline. These TCRs come from an adult who was a healthcare worker with PCR-confirmed SARS-CoV-2 infection or an uninfected control (not recorded which).

This clonotype appeared many times. V is TRBV7-8 and J is TRBJ2-3; possible D gene TRBD2, 5 bases. The CDR3 is 13 residues long. The V gene's germline CDR1 is SGHVS and CDR2 FQNEAQ. V was clipped by 6 bases and J by 8 bases, with 15 bases between them. DNA of the CDR3: TGTGCCAGCAGATCAAGGGAGAGAGCTACGCAGTATTTT. Protein: CASRSRERATQYF.

Only a few counts were recorded for this clonotype. This chain connects TRBV28 to TRBJ1-5, with D perhaps matching TRBD1 (6 bases). Germline V lookup: CDR1 MDHEN, CDR2 SYDVKM. V was pared by 5 bases and J by 1 base, with 12 bases between. This CDR3 has 15 amino acids. Here the CDR3 reads CASSPTGLSNQPQHF. The CDR3 DNA reads TGTGCCAGCAGTCCGACAGGATTGAGCAATCAGCCCCAGCATTTT.

This clonotype was observed a handful of times. The chain links TRBV5-4 to TRBJ2-1, with 15 bases that match TRBD2. Per germline, CDR1 SGHNT and CDR2 YYREEE (reference sequence). The CDR3 consists of 16 residues. Trimming cost V 7 bases and J 7 bases; bases outside gene matches: 9. CDR3 sequence (DNA): TGTGCCAGCTCTCTTCCCGGGACTAGCGGGAGGAATGAGCAGTTCTTC. It yields the protein CASSLPGTSGRNEQFF.

The rearrangement joins TRBV6-6 to TRBJ2-1, with 7 bases aligning to TRBD2. CDR1 and CDR2 (germline): MNHNY, SVGAGI (reference sequence). V shed 3 bases, J shed 1 base, and the junction held 0 bases outside the gene matches. The CDR3 spans 14 residues. The CDR3 DNA sequence: TGTGCCAGCAGTTATAGCGGGTCCTACAATGAGCAGTTCTTC. It codes for CASSYSGSYNEQFF.

This clonotype has only a few counts. The J gene is TRBJ1-4, the V gene TRBV7-9, with D possibly TRBD1 on 5 matching bases. Trimming removed 5 bases from V and 4 bases from J, with 14 bases in between. The CDR3 is 15 residues long. In germline, CDR1 is SEHNR, CDR2 FQNEAQ (reference sequence). CDR3 sequence reads: CASSRPGSGNEKLFF. The CDR3 bases are TGTGCCAGCAGCCGTCCAGGGTCGGGTAATGAAAAACTGTTTTTT.

This clonotype occurred a few times. CDR3 sequence: CASKETGGTEAFF. The CDR3 DNA reads TGTGCCAGCAAAGAGACAGGGGGCACTGAAGCTTTCTTT. This rearrangement joins TRBV2 to TRBJ1-1; TRBD1 aligns across 9 bases. The J segment lost 4 bases and the V segment lost 7 bases, leaving 4 bases of the junction unmatched. CDR1 is SNHLY, CDR2 FYNNEI, per germline. This CDR3 has 13 residues.

This chain links TRBV5-1 with TRBJ2-7; TRBD2 matches 9 bases. This CDR3 has 12 residues. Trimming cost V 7 bases and J 4 bases; bases outside gene matches: 3. Germline values: CDR1 SGHRS, CDR2 YFSETQ. The CDR3 loop is CASASGVYEQYF. The DNA of the CDR3 is TGCGCCAGCGCTAGCGGGGTGTACGAGCAGTACTTC.

The chain has TRBV6-5 and TRBJ1-2; D is possibly TRBD1 (5 bases). Germline CDR1 MNHEY, CDR2 SVGAGI. The CDR3 contains 12 residues. V gave up 4 bases and J gave up 6 bases, with 9 bases separating them. The CDR3 DNA reads as TGTGCCAGCAGTTCCCTGGGGGATGGCTACACCTTC. Residues: CASSSLGDGYTF.

The V call is TRBV28, the J call TRBJ1-2; the D gene is possibly TRBD1 (6 bases). With 8 bases removed from V and 1 base from J, the gap between germline ends came to 11 bases. CDR1 and CDR2 from the germline V gene are MDHEN and SYDVKM. This CDR3 comprises 13 residues. This CDR3 is CASEDRNNYGYTF. The DNA for the CDR3 is TGTGCCAGCGAGGACAGAAATAACTATGGCTACACCTTC.

This clonotype was found a few times. The V and J genes are TRBV5-1 and TRBJ2-1; the D call may be TRBD1 or TRBD2 (7 bases each). The CDR3 totals 14 residues. Between the trimmed V and J ends, which lost 4 bases and 4 bases, there was a span of 12 bases. Germline V CDR1 and CDR2: SGHRS, YFSETQ. The CDR3 DNA sequence: TGCGCCAGCAGCAGGGGGCGGGAGTACAATGAGCAGTTCTTC. This codes for CASSRGREYNEQFF.

A few counts support this clonotype. The chain employs TRBV4-1 and TRBJ2-1; TRBD2 aligns across 11 bases. Losses at the gene ends were 0 bases for V and 10 bases for J; bases not matched to a gene: 11. This CDR3 is 17 amino acids long. CDR1 and CDR2 from the germline V gene are MGHRA and YSYEKL. CDR3 coding DNA: TGCGCCAGCAGCCAAGATCCTGAACTAGCGGGAGTGGAGGAGCAGTTCTTC. Protein sequence: CASSQDPELAGVEEQFF.

This clonotype occurred a few times. The V gene is TRBV14, the J gene TRBJ1-2; D not certain. Trimming left V 1 base short and J 4 bases short, with 7 bases between. This CDR3 has 13 residues. The germline gives CDR1 SGHDN, CDR2 FVKESK. The chain's CDR3 is CASSQGESYGYTF. For the CDR3, the DNA is TGTGCCAGCAGCCAAGGGGAAAGCTATGGCTACACCTTC. Variable domain in full (rest from reference TRBV14 and TRBJ1-2): EAGVTQFPSHSVIEKGQTVTLRCDPISGHDNLYWYRRVMGKEIKFLLHFVKESKQDESGMPNNRFLAERTGGTYSTLKVQPAELEDSGVYFCASSQGESYGYTFGSGTRLTVV.

This clonotype was found a few times. The V gene is TRBV12-3 or TRBV12-4, the J gene TRBJ1-6; the D gene is possibly TRBD1 (5 bases). With 5 bases removed from V and 10 bases from J, the gap between germline ends came to 12 bases. CDR3 length: 13 amino acids. The DNA for the CDR3 is TGTGCCAGCAGTCGGACAAATAGGTCACCCCTCCACTTT. It is translated as CASSRTNRSPLHF.

This chain uses TRBV6-4 with TRBJ1-1; 7 bases fit TRBD1. The CDR3 spans 16 residues. V was pared by 6 bases and J by 5 bases, with 15 bases of the junction left unmatched. Germline V gene sequence: CDR1 MRHNA, CDR2 SNTAGT. CDR3 region: CASSLQGFIPPTEAFF. CDR3 bases: TGTGCCAGCAGCCTACAGGGGTTTATACCTCCTACTGAAGCTTTCTTT.